The 20 T cell receptor beta chains below come from one sample, sequenced in a study of shared T cell receptors in the human thymus. Profiling relied on immunoSEQ multiplex PCR, and the TCRdb table lists in-frame clones only, not all of them. The repertoire holds 600,000 to 900,000 clones, approximately 85% seen once, with around 0.0094% in the top ten. This same sample was also taken into another study, of human thymus T cells.

Sample: thymocytes. Every receptor here comes from a girl under three years old with a congenital heart defect.

The chain couples TRBV5-1 to TRBJ2-3; maybe TRBD2 (6 bases). The germline V gene encodes CDR1 SGHRS and CDR2 YFSETQ. The germline V and J ends were trimmed by 0 bases and 1 base, with 12 bases remaining between them. There are 16 residues in the CDR3. CDR3 nucleotides: TGCGCCAGCAGCTTGGAGTCATCGGGGGGCACAGATACGCAGTATTTT. Amino acid sequence: CASSLESSGGTDTQYF.

The chain has TRBV6-5 and TRBJ1-4; D gene ambiguous. The CDR3 has 16 amino acids. Germline loops: CDR1 MNHEY, CDR2 SVGAGI. V was shortened by 0 bases and J by 0 bases, with 8 bases between the two germline ends. The CDR3, as DNA: TGTGCCAGCAGTTACTCGGCGGCCGCAACTAATGAAAAACTGTTTTTT. The encoded protein is CASSYSAAATNEKLFF.

The chain employs TRBV2 and TRBJ2-2; D remains ambiguous. From germline, CDR1 is SNHLY and CDR2 FYNNEI. V lost 4 bases, J lost 2 bases, and 11 bases lay in between. The CDR3 extends over 15 amino acids. The CDR3 DNA sequence: TGTGCCAGCAGTGTGGGTACAGTCAACACCGGGGAGCTGTTTTTT. Translated, it gives CASSVGTVNTGELFF.

A single count supports this clone. The V and J genes are TRBV2 and TRBJ2-7; 8 bases align to TRBD2. With V trimmed by 5 bases and J by 4 bases, 10 bases remained unmatched. CDR1 and CDR2 from the germline V gene are SNHLY and FYNNEI. The CDR3 runs 15 residues. CDR3 coding DNA: TGTGCCAGCAGTCGCCGTGCTAGCGGGCGATACGAGCAGTACTTC. Encoded protein: CASSRRASGRYEQYF.

J is TRBJ1-3 and V is TRBV6-6; D is ambiguous. Germline values: CDR1 MNHNY, CDR2 SVGAGI (reference sequence). CDR3 length: 15 residues. The ends were cut back, 2 bases at V and 4 bases at J, with 12 bases in the middle. The CDR3 spells CASSYPGTGGNTIYF. CDR3 sequence (DNA): TGTGCCAGCAGTTACCCCGGCACGGGGGGAAACACCATATATTTT.

V and J are TRBV2 and TRBJ1-1; possibly TRBD1 for D (5 bases). Trimming removed 10 bases at V and 4 bases at J, with 16 bases between. The CDR3 sequence is 13 residues long. CDR1 is SNHLY and CDR2 is FYNNEI in the germline V gene. The CDR3 loop reads CATQGEESTEAFF. CDR3 coding DNA: TGTGCCACCCAGGGTGAGGAGTCCACTGAAGCTTTCTTT.

The chain has TRBV13 and TRBJ1-4, with D perhaps TRBD1 (6 bases). This CDR3 has 16 residues. From germline, CDR1 is PRHDT and CDR2 FYEKMQ (reference sequence). The germline V and J ends were trimmed by 3 bases and 3 bases, with 14 bases remaining between them. CDR3 bases: TGTGCCAGCAGCTTTGACAGGCGGCGGGCTAATGAAAAACTGTTTTTT. It is translated as CASSFDRRRANEKLFF.

As DNA, the CDR3 is TGTGCCAGCAGTTCCCACTCCTACGAGCAGTACTTC. This codes for CASSSHSYEQYF. The chain uses TRBV27 and TRBJ2-7, with no clear D. The V and J ends lost 4 bases and 0 bases respectively, with 4 bases between them. Per the germline V gene, CDR1 is MNHEY and CDR2 is SMNVEV (reference sequence). This CDR3 is built from 12 residues.

This sequence joins TRBV10-3 and TRBJ1-2; 9 bases match TRBD1. This CDR3 has 20 residues. The germline gives CDR1 ENHRY, CDR2 SYGVKD. V lost 0 bases to trimming and J lost 6 bases; unmatched junction nucleotides: 20. CDR3 in amino acids: CAISESIPGPGTGCNNGYTF. CDR3 coding DNA: TGTGCCATCAGTGAGTCGATCCCTGGGCCCGGGACAGGGTGCAACAATGGCTACACCTTC.

The chain couples TRBV18 to TRBJ2-7, with D possibly being TRBD1 (5 bases). Germline CDR1 KGHSH, CDR2 LQKENI. Trimming left V 1 base short and J 0 bases short, with 19 bases between. CDR3 length equals 18 residues. The CDR3 sequence: CASSPQGHGHRSSYEQYF. In DNA, the CDR3 is TGTGCCAGCTCACCACAAGGCCACGGCCACAGGAGCTCCTACGAGCAGTACTTC.

The chain has TRBV12-5 and TRBJ1-2; 9 positions match TRBD1. The CDR3 totals 17 residues. Germline V gene lookup returns CDR1 LGHNT and CDR2 FRNRAP. The V gene end was trimmed by 2 bases and the J gene end by 5 bases; junction bases not matched to a gene: 12. Written as DNA, the CDR3 is TGTGCTAGTGGTTTGCCCGGGGAGGAAGGACAGGGGTATGGCTACACCTTC. It translates to CASGLPGEEGQGYGYTF.

V usage is TRBV10-3 and J usage is TRBJ2-1, with D possibly being TRBD2 (7 bases). The germline V gene encodes CDR1 ENHRY and CDR2 SYGVKD. The CDR3 totals 11 residues. The ends were cut back, 6 bases at V and 9 bases at J, with 9 bases in the middle. CDR3 region: CAISGGREQFF. As DNA, the CDR3 is TGTGCCATCAGCGGGGGGCGTGAGCAGTTCTTC.

The V and J genes are TRBV7-8 and TRBJ2-3; a possible D gene is TRBD1 (6 bases). Germline lookup yields CDR1 SGHVS and CDR2 FQNEAQ. V was pared by 2 bases and J by 3 bases, with 15 bases between. This CDR3 spans 16 amino acids. For the CDR3, the DNA is TGTGCCAGCAGCTTACCGTCAGGGGAGCCTACAGATACGCAGTATTTT. Its translation: CASSLPSGEPTDTQYF.

The chain uses TRBV28 and TRBJ1-2, with D unclear. V lost 4 bases, J lost 5 bases, and 8 bases lay in between. Germline assignment: CDR1 MDHEN and CDR2 SYDVKM. The length of the CDR3 is 12 residues. The CDR3 DNA reads as TGTGCCAGCAGTTATTCACTGTATGGCTACACCTTC. This encodes CASSYSLYGYTF.

The rearrangement links TRBV5-5 to TRBJ2-3; no reliable D call. Germline assignment: CDR1 SGHKS and CDR2 YYEKEE (reference sequence). Trimming took off 0 bases at V and 4 bases at J, with 15 bases between the two ends. The length of the CDR3 is 16 residues. CDR3: CASSLVARQNPDTQYF. DNA for the CDR3: TGTGCCAGCAGCTTGGTAGCCCGCCAAAACCCAGATACGCAGTATTTT. Full variable domain (remainder filled in from reference TRBV5-5 and TRBJ2-3): DAGVTQSPTHLIKTRGQQVTLRCSPISGHKSVSWYQQVLGQGPQFIFQYYEKEERGRGNFPDRFSARQFPNYSSELNVNALLLGDSALYLCASSLVARQNPDTQYFGPGTRLTVL.

Concerning this clone itself: The same CDR3 arises from other DNA sequences in this sample as well. This rearrangement joins TRBV18 to TRBJ1-6; a possible D gene is TRBD1 (6 bases). V was pared by 1 base and J by 6 bases, with 10 bases between. Germline CDR1 and CDR2: KGHSH and LQKENI. This CDR3 has 15 amino acids. CDR3 DNA: TGTGCCAGCTCACCACGGGACAACCTTAATTCACCCCTCCACTTT. The encoded protein is CASSPRDNLNSPLHF.

The rearrangement links TRBV28 to TRBJ1-1; 7 bases agree with TRBD1. J lost 0 bases, V lost 3 bases, and 4 bases had no gene match. The germline gives CDR1 MDHEN, CDR2 SYDVKM. CDR3 size: 15 residues. CDR3 coding DNA: TGTGCCAGCAGTTTTGAGGGGGCGCTGAACACTGAAGCTTTCTTT. Amino acid sequence: CASSFEGALNTEAFF.

V and J are TRBV27 and TRBJ1-6; D unclear. V shed 6 bases and J shed 8 bases, with 20 bases lying between them. In germline, CDR1 is MNHEY, CDR2 SMNVEV (reference sequence). The CDR3 totals 16 residues. CDR3 in DNA: TGTGCCAGCAGACCGGAAAGACCCGGAGGGCATTCACCCCTCCACTTT. Protein sequence: CASRPERPGGHSPLHF.

This chain joins TRBV5-4 and TRBJ2-5; 8 nucleotides agree with TRBD2. The length of the CDR3 is 16 residues. The germline CDR1 and CDR2 sequences are SGHNT and YYREEE (reference sequence). J lost 7 bases, V lost 2 bases, and 13 bases had no gene match. CDR3 in DNA: TGTGCCAGCAGCTTTTACCGGGGGGGCCGCGTTGTGACCCAGTACTTC. Residues: CASSFYRGGRVVTQYF.

The V call is TRBV7-6, the J call TRBJ2-2; perhaps TRBD2 as D (6 bases). Germline V gene sequence: CDR1 SGHVS, CDR2 FNYEAQ. This CDR3 spans 18 amino acids. V shed 1 base and J shed 6 bases, with 21 bases lying between them. Here the CDR3 reads CASSLGGSREEGPGELFF. In DNA, the CDR3 is TGTGCCAGCAGCTTAGGGGGGTCCCGAGAGGAGGGGCCCGGGGAGCTGTTTTTT. Full variable domain (outside the CDR3, taken from reference TRBV7-6 and TRBJ2-2): GAGVSQSPRYKVTKRGQDVALRCDPISGHVSLYWYRQALGQGPEFLTYFNYEAQQDKSGLPNDRFSAERPEGSISTLTIQRTEQRDSAMYRCASSLGGSREEGPGELFFGEGSRLTVL.